Below are 13 T cell receptor beta chains sequenced from a single sample in a study of blood T cell repertoires in COVID-19. TCRdb keeps only in-frame clones here, not all; method: immunoSEQ multiplex PCR. In the table there are around 370,000 clones, around nine tenths of which are singletons. Sequenced input: peripheral blood. These receptors all come from a woman between 70 and 85 years old with COVID-19, enrolled during active disease.

The genes are TRBV6-1 and TRBJ1-6, with 7 bases matching TRBD1. The CDR3 is 15 amino acids. After removal of 3 bases from V and 10 bases from J, the junction contained 9 bases not matched to a gene. Germline CDR1 and CDR2: MNHNS and SASEGT. The CDR3 nucleotides are TGTGCCAGCAGTGAGGGCCAGGGGGACGGGTCACCCCTCCACTTT. This codes for CASSEGQGDGSPLHF.

The table lists this clone with a few counts. This CDR3 reads CASRLAGGSLEQYF. In nucleotides, the CDR3 is TGTGCCAGCAGATTAGCGGGGGGTTCTCTCGAGCAGTACTTC. The V and J genes are TRBV6-5 and TRBJ2-7, with 10 positions matching TRBD2. The CDR3 has 14 amino acids. Germline CDR1 MNHEY, CDR2 SVGAGI. Losses at the gene ends were 6 bases for V and 6 bases for J; bases not matched to a gene: 8.

This chain connects TRBV21-1 to TRBJ1-1; the table names TRBD1, a call not compared with the DNA. TRBV21-1 is an annotated pseudogene. This CDR3 has 17 amino acids. CDR3 nucleotide sequence: TGTGCCAGCAGCAAAGCGCGAAAAAACAGGGGTTACACTGAAGCTTTCTTT. Protein: CASSKARKNRGYTEAFF.

The chain has TRBV5-1 and TRBJ2-7; 13 bases align to TRBD2. In germline, CDR1 is SGHRS, CDR2 YFSETQ. V gave up 4 bases and J gave up 7 bases; unmatched junction bases: 11. The CDR3 totals 16 residues. DNA of the CDR3: TGCGCCAGCAGCCGAGAGACTAGCGGGGGGCGGGGAGAGCAGTACTTC. Translation gives CASSRETSGGRGEQYF.

The V gene is TRBV4-3, the J gene TRBJ1-2; TRBD1 might be the D (6 bases). V was trimmed by 0 bases and J by 5 bases, leaving 13 bases between them. The CDR3 is 15 amino acids. Germline lookup yields CDR1 LGHNA and CDR2 YSLEER. The CDR3 reads CASSQDLTGLYGYTF. Written as DNA, the CDR3 is TGCGCCAGCAGCCAAGATCTGACAGGACTGTATGGCTACACCTTC.

The rearrangement links TRBV18 to TRBJ1-1; possibly TRBD1 for D (6 bases). The CDR3 contains 13 residues. Trimming took 8 bases from V and 1 from J, leaving 11 bases between them. Germline lookup yields CDR1 KGHSH and CDR2 LQKENI. The CDR3 reads CASTGQKNTEAFF. CDR3 nucleotide sequence: TGTGCCAGCACTGGACAGAAGAACACTGAAGCTTTCTTT.

The chain links TRBV28 to TRBJ1-2; TRBD1 agrees at 7 bases. From germline, CDR1 is MDHEN and CDR2 SYDVKM. The CDR3 sequence is 13 residues long. V trimming: 6 bases; J trimming: 2 bases; junction bases outside the gene matches: 3. The CDR3, as DNA: TGTGCCAGCAGCTGGGGACAGAACTATGGCTACACCTTC. Amino acids: CASSWGQNYGYTF.

This sequence joins TRBV9 and TRBJ1-1, with 10 positions matching TRBD1. J gave up 4 bases and V 0 bases, and 3 bases lay outside the gene matches. This CDR3 is 15 amino acids long. Per germline, CDR1 SGDLS and CDR2 YYNGEE. The CDR3 nucleotides are TGTGCCAGCAGCGTAGGGGGACAGGGGTTCACTGAAGCTTTCTTT. This sequence encodes CASSVGGQGFTEAFF.

V usage is TRBV6-1 and J usage is TRBJ1-2, with TRBD1 matching over 8 bases. The trim removed 3 bases at V and 4 bases at J, leaving 7 bases unmatched. Germline V gene lookup returns CDR1 MNHNS and CDR2 SASEGT. This CDR3 has 15 residues. CDR3 DNA sequence: TGTGCCAGCAGTGAGTGGACAGGGTCGGTCTATGGCTACACCTTC. This encodes CASSEWTGSVYGYTF.

The chain is built from TRBV27 and TRBJ1-2; 8 bases line up with TRBD1. Germline V gene data show CDR1 as MNHEY and CDR2 as SMNVEV (reference sequence). The V segment lost 3 bases and the J segment 3 bases; nucleotides outside the gene matches: 9. The CDR3 runs 16 residues. CDR3 in amino acids: CASSFGTGPAHYGYTF. The CDR3 DNA reads TGTGCCAGCAGTTTTGGGACAGGACCTGCCCACTATGGCTACACCTTC.

This clone appeared once. This rearrangement joins TRBV7-2 to TRBJ1-5; 8 bases map to TRBD1. From germline, CDR1 is SGHTA and CDR2 FQGNSA. The junction had 9 bases not matched to a gene; V was cut back by 4 bases and J by 7 bases. The CDR3 is 15 amino acids. CDR3 residues: CASSSEAGGGQPQHF. Written as DNA, the CDR3 is TGTGCCAGCAGCTCGGAGGCAGGGGGCGGACAGCCCCAGCATTTT.

This chain joins TRBV11-3 and TRBJ1-1; no definite D call. The CDR3 is 15 residues long. In germline, CDR1 is SGHNT, CDR2 YENEEA. Trimming pared 1 base from V and 1 base from J, leaving 10 bases between. The CDR3 nucleotides read TGTGCCAGCAGCTTAGCCCCAGAGGGGAACACTGAAGCTTTCTTT. Protein sequence: CASSLAPEGNTEAFF. Together with reference TRBV11-3 and TRBJ1-1, the CDR3 gives the full variable domain: EAGVVQSPRYKIIEKKQPVAFWCNPISGHNTLYWYLQNLGQGPELLIRYENEEAVDDSQLPKDRFSAERLKGVDSTLKIQPAELGDSAVYLCASSLAPEGNTEAFFGQGTRLTVV.

This chain joins TRBV4-1 and TRBJ1-6, with TRBD1 matching 7 bases. V dropped 1 base and J dropped 9; count of bases not matched to a gene: 9. The CDR3 totals 16 residues. CDR1 is MGHRA, CDR2 YSYEKL, per germline. The CDR3 protein is CASSQANRQGSSPLHF. The CDR3 nucleotides are TGCGCCAGCAGCCAAGCGAACCGACAGGGAAGTTCACCCCTCCACTTT.